This T cell receptor beta chain stems from a study of cytomegalovirus exposure and HLA in healthy donors. Study-wide results and limits: There were 150 or so TCR beta chains listed as cytomegalovirus-associated. In vitro, three CMV-associated chains proved specific for CMV antigens. The authors judged a highly shared variant cluster likely a sequencing artifact.

Remarks on this clone: Its antigen is undetermined.

The PCR ran on 60 Vbeta and 13 Jbeta primers. Data came from immunoSEQ multiplex PCR; TCRdb stores just in-frame clones and leaves some out. The sample lists about 160,000 clones, around four fifths occurring once. The CDR3 spans 20 residues. CDR1 is LNHNV, CDR2 YYDKDF, per germline (reference sequence). V was shortened by 0 bases and J by 0 bases, with 18 bases between the two germline ends. The V gene is TRBV15, the J gene TRBJ2-6; no definite D call. The sequence came from a woman aged 18-29 years in good health and CMV-seronegative. The specimen sequenced was PBMCs. In DNA, the CDR3 is TGTGCCACCAGCAGAGATCTTTCCAGCAGGTTCTTCTCTGGGGCCAACGTCCTGACTTTC. Translating gives CATSRDLSSRFFSGANVLTF.